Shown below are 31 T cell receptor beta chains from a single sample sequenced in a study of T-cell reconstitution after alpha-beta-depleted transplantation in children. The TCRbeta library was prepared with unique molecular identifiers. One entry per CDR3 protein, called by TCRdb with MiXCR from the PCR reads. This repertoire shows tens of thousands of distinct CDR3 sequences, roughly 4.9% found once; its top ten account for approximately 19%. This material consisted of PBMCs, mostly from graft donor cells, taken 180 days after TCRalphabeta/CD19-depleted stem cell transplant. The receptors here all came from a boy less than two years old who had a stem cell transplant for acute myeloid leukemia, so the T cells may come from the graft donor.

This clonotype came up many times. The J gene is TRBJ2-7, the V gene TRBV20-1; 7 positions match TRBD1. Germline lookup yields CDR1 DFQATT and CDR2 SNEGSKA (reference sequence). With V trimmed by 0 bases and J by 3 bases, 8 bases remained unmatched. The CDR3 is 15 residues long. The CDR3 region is CSARDVQGTHYEQYF. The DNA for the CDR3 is TGCAGTGCTAGAGACGTACAGGGGACCCACTACGAGCAGTACTTC.

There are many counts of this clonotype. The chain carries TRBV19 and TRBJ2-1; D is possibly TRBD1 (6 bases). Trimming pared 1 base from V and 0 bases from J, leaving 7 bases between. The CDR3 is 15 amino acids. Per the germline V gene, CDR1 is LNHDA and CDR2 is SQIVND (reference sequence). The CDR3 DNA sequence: TGTGCCAGTAGTATAGCGGACAGCTCCTACAATGAGCAGTTCTTC. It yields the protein CASSIADSSYNEQFF.

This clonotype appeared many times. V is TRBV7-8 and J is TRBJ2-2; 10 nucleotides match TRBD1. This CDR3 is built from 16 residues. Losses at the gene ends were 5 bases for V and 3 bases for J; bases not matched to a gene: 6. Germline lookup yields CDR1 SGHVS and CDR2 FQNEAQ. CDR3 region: CASSRQGAPDTGELFF. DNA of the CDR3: TGTGCCAGCAGCCGACAGGGGGCGCCGGACACCGGGGAGCTGTTTTTT. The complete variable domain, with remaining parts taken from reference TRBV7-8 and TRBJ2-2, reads GAGVSQSPRYKVAKRGQDVALRCDPISGHVSLFWYQQALGQGPEFLTYFQNEAQLDKSGLPSDRFFAERPEGSVSTLKIQRTQQEDSAVYLCASSRQGAPDTGELFFGEGSRLTVL.

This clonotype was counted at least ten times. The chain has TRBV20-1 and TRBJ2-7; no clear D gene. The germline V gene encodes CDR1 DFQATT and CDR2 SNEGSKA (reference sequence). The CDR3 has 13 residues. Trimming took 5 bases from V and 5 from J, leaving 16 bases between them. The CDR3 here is CSAFLAGTDEQYF. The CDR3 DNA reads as TGCAGTGCTTTCCTGGCAGGCACCGACGAGCAGTACTTC.

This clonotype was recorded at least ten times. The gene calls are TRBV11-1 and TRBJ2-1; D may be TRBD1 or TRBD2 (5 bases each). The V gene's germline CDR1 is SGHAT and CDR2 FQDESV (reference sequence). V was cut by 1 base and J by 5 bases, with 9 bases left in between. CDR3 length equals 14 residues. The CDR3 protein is CASSLGGIDNEQFF. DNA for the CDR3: TGTGCCAGCAGCTTAGGGGGGATCGACAATGAGCAGTTCTTC.

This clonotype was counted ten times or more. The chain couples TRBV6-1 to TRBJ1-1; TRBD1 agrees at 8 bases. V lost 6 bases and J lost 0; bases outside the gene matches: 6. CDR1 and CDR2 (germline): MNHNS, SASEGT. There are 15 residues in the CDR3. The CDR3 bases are TGTGCCAGCAGGAATTCCAGGGGGCTGAACACTGAAGCTTTCTTT. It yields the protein CASRNSRGLNTEAFF.

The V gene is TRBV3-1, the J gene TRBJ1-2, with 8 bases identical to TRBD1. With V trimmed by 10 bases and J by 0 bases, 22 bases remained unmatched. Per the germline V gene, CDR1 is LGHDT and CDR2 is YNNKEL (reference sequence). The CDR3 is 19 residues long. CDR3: CATCQDPRQGTRANYGYTF. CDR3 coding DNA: TGTGCCACCTGCCAAGACCCAAGACAGGGGACTCGAGCTAACTATGGCTACACCTTC.

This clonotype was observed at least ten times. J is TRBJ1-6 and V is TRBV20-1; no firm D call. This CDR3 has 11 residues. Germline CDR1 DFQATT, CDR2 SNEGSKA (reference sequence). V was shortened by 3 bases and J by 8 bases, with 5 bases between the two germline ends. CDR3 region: CSARRDSPLHF. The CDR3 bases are TGCAGTGCTAGGAGAGATTCACCCCTCCACTTT.

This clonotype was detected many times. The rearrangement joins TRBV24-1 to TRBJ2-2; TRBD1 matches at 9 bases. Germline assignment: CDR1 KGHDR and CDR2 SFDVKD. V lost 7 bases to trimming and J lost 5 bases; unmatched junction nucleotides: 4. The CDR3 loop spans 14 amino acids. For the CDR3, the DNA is TGTGCCACCAGGGGACAGGGAAGGACCGGGGAGCTGTTTTTT. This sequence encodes CATRGQGRTGELFF.

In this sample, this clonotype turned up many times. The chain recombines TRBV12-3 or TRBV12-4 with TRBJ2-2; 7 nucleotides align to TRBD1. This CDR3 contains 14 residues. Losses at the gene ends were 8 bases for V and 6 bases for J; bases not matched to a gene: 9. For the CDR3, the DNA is TGTGCCAGCTATCTCAACAGGGGAGCCGGGGAGCTGTTTTTT. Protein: CASYLNRGAGELFF.

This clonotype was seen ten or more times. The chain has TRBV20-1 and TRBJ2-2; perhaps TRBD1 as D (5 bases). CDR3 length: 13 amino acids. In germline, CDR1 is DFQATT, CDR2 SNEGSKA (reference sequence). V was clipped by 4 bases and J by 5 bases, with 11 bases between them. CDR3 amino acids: CSAKQGWTGELFF. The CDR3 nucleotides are TGCAGTGCTAAGCAGGGTTGGACCGGGGAGCTGTTTTTT.

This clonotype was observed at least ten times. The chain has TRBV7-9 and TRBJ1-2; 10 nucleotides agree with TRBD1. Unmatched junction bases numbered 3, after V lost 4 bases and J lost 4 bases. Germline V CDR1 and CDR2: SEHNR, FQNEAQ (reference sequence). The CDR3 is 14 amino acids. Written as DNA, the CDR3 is TGTGCCAGCAGCTCGACAGGGGGCGGCTATGGCTACACCTTC. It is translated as CASSSTGGGYGYTF.

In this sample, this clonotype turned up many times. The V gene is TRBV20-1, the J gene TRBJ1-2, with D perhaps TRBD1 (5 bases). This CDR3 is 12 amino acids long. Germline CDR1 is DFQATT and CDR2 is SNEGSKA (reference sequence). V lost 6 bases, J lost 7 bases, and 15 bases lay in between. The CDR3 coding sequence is TGCAGTGCACGGGGGGGGTGGACTGGCTACACCTTC. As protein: CSARGGWTGYTF.

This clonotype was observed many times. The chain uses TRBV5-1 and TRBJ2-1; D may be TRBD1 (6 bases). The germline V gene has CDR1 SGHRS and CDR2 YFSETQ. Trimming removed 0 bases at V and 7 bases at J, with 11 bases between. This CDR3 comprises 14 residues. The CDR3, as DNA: TGCGCCAGCAGCTTGGGAGGGGGAAGGAATGAGCAGTTCTTC. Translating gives CASSLGGGRNEQFF.

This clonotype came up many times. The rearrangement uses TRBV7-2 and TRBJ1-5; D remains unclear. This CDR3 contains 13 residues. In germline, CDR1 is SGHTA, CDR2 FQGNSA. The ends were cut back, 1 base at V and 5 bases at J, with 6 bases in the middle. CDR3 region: CASSLDMDQPQHF. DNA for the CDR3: TGTGCCAGCAGCTTAGATATGGATCAGCCCCAGCATTTT.

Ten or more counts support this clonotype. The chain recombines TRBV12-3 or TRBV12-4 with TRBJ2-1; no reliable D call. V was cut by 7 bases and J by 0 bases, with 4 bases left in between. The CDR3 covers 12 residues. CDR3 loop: CASKASYNEQFF. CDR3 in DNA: TGTGCCAGCAAAGCCTCCTACAATGAGCAGTTCTTC.

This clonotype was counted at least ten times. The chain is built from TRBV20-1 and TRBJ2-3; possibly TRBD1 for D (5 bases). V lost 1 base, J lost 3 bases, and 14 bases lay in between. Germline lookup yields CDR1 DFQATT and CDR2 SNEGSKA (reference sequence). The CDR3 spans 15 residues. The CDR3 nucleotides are TGCAGTGCTAGAGGGGCGAAGGGGCGGACAGATACGCAGTATTTT. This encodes CSARGAKGRTDTQYF.

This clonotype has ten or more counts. The CDR3 DNA reads TGTGCCGGAGGTCGCACAGATACGCAGTATTTT. This codes for CAGGRTDTQYF. This chain connects TRBV6-2 or TRBV6-3 to TRBJ2-3; possibly TRBD2 for D (5 bases). Trimming cost V 11 bases and J 1 base, with 7 bases left between them. Looked up from germline, CDR1 is MNHEY and CDR2 is SVGEGT. This CDR3 is built from 11 residues.

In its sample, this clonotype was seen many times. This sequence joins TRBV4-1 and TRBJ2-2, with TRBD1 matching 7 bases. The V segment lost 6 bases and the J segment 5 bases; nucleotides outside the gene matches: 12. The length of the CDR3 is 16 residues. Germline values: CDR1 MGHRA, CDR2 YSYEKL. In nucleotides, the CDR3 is TGCGCCAGCAGGGTACCGGGACAGCGTGGGACCGGGGAGCTGTTTTTT. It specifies CASRVPGQRGTGELFF.

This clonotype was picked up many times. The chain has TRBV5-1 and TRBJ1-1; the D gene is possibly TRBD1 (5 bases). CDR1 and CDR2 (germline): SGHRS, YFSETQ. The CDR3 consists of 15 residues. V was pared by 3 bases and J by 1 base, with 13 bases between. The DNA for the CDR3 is TGCGCCAGCAGCTGGGGTGTGAGGGGGAACACTGAAGCTTTCTTT. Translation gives CASSWGVRGNTEAFF.

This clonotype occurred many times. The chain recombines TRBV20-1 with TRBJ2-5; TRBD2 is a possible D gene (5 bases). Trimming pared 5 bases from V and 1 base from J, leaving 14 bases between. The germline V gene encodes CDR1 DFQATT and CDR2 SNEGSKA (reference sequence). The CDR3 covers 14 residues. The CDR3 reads CSARLGRGQETQYF. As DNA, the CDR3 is TGCAGTGCTCGCCTGGGCCGGGGCCAAGAGACCCAGTACTTC.

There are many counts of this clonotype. This CDR3 is CASTKLTDTQYF. CDR3 bases: TGTGCCAGCACCAAGCTCACAGATACGCAGTATTTT. V gene TRBV11-2 combines with J gene TRBJ2-3; D remains unclear. The germline V gene has CDR1 SGHAT and CDR2 FQNNGV. V dropped 7 bases and J dropped 2 bases, with 7 bases sitting between them. The CDR3 loop spans 12 amino acids.

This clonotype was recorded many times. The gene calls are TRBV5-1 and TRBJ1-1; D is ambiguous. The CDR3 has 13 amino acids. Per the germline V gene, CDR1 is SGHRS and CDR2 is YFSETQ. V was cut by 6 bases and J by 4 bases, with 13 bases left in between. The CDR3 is CASTLQGTTEAFF. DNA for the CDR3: TGCGCCAGCACGCTTCAAGGTACCACTGAAGCTTTCTTT.

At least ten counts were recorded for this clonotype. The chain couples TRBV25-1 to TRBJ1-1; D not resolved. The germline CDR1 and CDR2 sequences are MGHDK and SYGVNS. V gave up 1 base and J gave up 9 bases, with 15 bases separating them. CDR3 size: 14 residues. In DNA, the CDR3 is TGTGCCAGCAGTGAATCGTGGGGAGTTCTTAAAGCTTTCTTT. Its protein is CASSESWGVLKAFF.

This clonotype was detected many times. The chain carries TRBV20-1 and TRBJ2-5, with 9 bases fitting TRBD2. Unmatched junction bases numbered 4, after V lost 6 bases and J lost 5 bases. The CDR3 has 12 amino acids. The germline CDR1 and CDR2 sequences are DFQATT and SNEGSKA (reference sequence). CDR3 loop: CSARGGRETQYF. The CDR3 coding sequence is TGCAGTGCGCGGGGGGGCCGGGAGACCCAGTACTTC.

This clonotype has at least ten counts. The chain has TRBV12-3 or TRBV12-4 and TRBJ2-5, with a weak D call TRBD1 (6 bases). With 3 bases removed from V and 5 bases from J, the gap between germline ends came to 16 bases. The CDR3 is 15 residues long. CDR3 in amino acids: CASSFALTGLETQYF. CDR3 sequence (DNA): TGTGCCAGCAGTTTTGCCCTTACAGGGTTGGAGACCCAGTACTTC.

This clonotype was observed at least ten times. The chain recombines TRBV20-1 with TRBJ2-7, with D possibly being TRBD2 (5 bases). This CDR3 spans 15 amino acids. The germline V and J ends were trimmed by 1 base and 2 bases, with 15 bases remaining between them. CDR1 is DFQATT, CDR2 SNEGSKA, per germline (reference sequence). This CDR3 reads CSARAPGGFTYEQYF. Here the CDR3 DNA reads TGCAGTGCTAGAGCCCCAGGAGGTTTTACCTACGAGCAGTACTTC.

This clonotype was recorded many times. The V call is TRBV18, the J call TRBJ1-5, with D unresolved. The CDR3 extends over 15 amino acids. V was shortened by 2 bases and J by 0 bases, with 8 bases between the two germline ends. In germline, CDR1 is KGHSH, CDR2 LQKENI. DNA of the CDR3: TGTGCCAGCTCACCAAGCCAGAGTAGCAATCAGCCCCAGCATTTT. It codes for CASSPSQSSNQPQHF.

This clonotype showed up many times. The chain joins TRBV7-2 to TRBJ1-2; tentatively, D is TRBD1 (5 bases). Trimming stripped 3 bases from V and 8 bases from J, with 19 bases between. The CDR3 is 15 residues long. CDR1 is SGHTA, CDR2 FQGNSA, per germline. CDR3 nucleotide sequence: TGTGCCAGCAGCTTCAGTGGGGCACCTCTCTACGGCTACACCTTC. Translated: CASSFSGAPLYGYTF.

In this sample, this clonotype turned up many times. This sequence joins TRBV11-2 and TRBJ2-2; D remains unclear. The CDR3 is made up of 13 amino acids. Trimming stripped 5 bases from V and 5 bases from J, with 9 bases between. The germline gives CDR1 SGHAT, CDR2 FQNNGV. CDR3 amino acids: CASSQTWTGELFF. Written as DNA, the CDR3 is TGTGCCAGCAGCCAGACTTGGACCGGGGAGCTGTTTTTT.

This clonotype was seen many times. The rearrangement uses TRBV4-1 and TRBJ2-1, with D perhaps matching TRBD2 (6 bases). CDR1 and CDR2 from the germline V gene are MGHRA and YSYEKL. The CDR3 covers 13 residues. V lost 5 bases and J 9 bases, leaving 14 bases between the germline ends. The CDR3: CASSFRRDFEQFF. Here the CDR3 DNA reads TGCGCCAGCAGCTTTCGCCGGGACTTTGAGCAGTTCTTC.